The 31 T cell receptor beta chains listed next were all sequenced from one sample in a study of spatial heterogeneity in lung cancer. Time point in this sample: blood at routine non-recurrence follow-up after resection. The sequenced material consisted of unsorted whole RNA from tumor, nontumor lung or frozen PBMC. Each CDR3 protein is one row after TCRdb ran MiXCR on the 5' RACE reads. The repertoire holds about 120,000 distinct CDR3 sequences, with about 12% as singletons. Here the sequenced sample was PBMCs, taken at follow-up. Receptor source: a male donor with early-stage non-small cell lung cancer.

V is TRBV6-2 or TRBV6-3 and J is TRBJ2-1; D is unresolved. This CDR3 region has 16 residues. V gave up 6 bases and J gave up 1 base, with 16 bases separating them. Germline V gene data show CDR1 as MNHEY and CDR2 as SVGEGT. The CDR3 protein is CASRSRFQGSYNEQFF. The CDR3 DNA is TGTGCCAGCAGGAGCCGGTTCCAAGGGTCCTACAATGAGCAGTTCTTC.

This clonotype has at least ten counts. V is TRBV29-1 and J is TRBJ2-3, with D unresolved. The CDR3 contains 16 residues. CDR1 and CDR2 from the germline V gene are SQVTM and ANQGSEA. The V end lost 3 bases, the J end lost 2 bases, and 18 bases lay between the germline ends. This chain's CDR3 is CSVDPPGRSTTDTQYF. The CDR3 nucleotides read TGCAGCGTTGACCCACCAGGACGGAGTACCACAGATACGCAGTATTTT.

The chain recombines TRBV9 with TRBJ2-7, with 7 nucleotides matching TRBD1. Per germline, CDR1 SGDLS and CDR2 YYNGEE. V lost 4 bases, J lost 4 bases, and 14 bases stayed unmatched. The CDR3 consists of 16 residues. The CDR3 nucleotides are TGTGCCAGCAGCCCTCGGACAGGTCCGAACCTATACGAGCAGTACTTC. Its translation: CASSPRTGPNLYEQYF.

This sequence joins TRBV7-2 and TRBJ2-3, with D unclear. This CDR3 is built from 14 residues. Germline V gene data show CDR1 as SGHTA and CDR2 as FQGNSA. The V gene lost 6 bases and the J gene lost 1 base, with 11 bases spanning the gap. Written as DNA, the CDR3 is TGTGCCAGCAGATCAGACCGAGGCACAGATACGCAGTATTTT. Encoded protein: CASRSDRGTDTQYF.

This chain connects TRBV11-2 to TRBJ1-5; D gene ambiguous. This CDR3 contains 12 residues. V dropped 3 bases and J dropped 9 bases, with 9 bases sitting between them. Germline-derived CDR1 and CDR2 are SGHAT and FQNNGV. The CDR3: CASSLGSGPQHF. CDR3 in DNA: TGTGCCAGCAGCTTGGGGTCTGGGCCCCAGCATTTT.

The chain recombines TRBV27 with TRBJ1-5; no clear D. CDR1 is MNHEY, CDR2 SMNVEV, per germline (reference sequence). V lost 8 bases to trimming and J lost 5 bases, with 13 bases between them. CDR3 size: 13 residues. The CDR3 spells CASRRRSYQPQHF. Here the CDR3 DNA reads TGTGCCAGCCGCCGTAGGTCCTATCAGCCCCAGCATTTT.

V gene TRBV19 combines with J gene TRBJ2-1, with D perhaps TRBD1 or TRBD2 (5 bases each). Trimming pared 3 bases from V and 2 bases from J, leaving 11 bases between. The CDR3 consists of 15 residues. In germline, CDR1 is LNHDA, CDR2 SQIVND (reference sequence). CDR3 in amino acids: CASSIGGGPYNEQFF. CDR3 DNA: TGTGCCAGTAGTATTGGGGGTGGGCCCTACAATGAGCAGTTCTTC.

This clonotype has at least ten counts. The V and J genes are TRBV11-2 and TRBJ1-6, with TRBD1 as a possible D gene (5 bases). Germline loops: CDR1 SGHAT, CDR2 FQNNGV. The CDR3 runs to 16 residues. V was cut by 5 bases and J by 0 bases, with 11 bases left in between. The CDR3 bases are TGTGCCAGCAGCCCCCCGGGGGGCTCCTATAATTCACCCCTCCACTTT. Protein sequence: CASSPPGGSYNSPLHF.

This clonotype was observed a few times. The chain recombines TRBV7-2 with TRBJ2-3; possibly TRBD2 for D (5 bases). Germline V gene sequence: CDR1 SGHTA, CDR2 FQGNSA. V shed 3 bases and J shed 0 bases, with 10 bases lying between them. CDR3 length: 15 residues. The CDR3 DNA reads TGTGCCAGCAGCTTCCCGCTAGCTAGCACAGATACGCAGTATTTT. Amino acid sequence: CASSFPLASTDTQYF. Filled out from reference TRBV7-2 and TRBJ2-3, the complete variable domain reads GAGVSQSPSNKVTEKGKDVELRCDPISGHTALYWYRQSLGQGLEFLIYFQGNSAPDKSGLPSDRFSAERTGGSVSTLTIQRTQQEDSAVYLCASSFPLASTDTQYFGPGTRLTVL.

This clonotype has a handful of counts. This sequence joins TRBV5-5 and TRBJ2-2; 7 bases fit TRBD1. The ends lost 4 bases at V and 2 bases at J; junction bases unmatched: 11. The CDR3 runs 17 residues. The germline V gene encodes CDR1 SGHKS and CDR2 YYEKEE (reference sequence). CDR3 sequence reads: CASSRNPRGSNTGELFF. The DNA of the CDR3 is TGTGCCAGCAGCCGCAACCCCAGGGGGAGCAACACCGGGGAGCTGTTTTTT.

This clonotype was detected many times. J is TRBJ2-2 and V is TRBV7-9; 9 positions match TRBD2. V lost 5 bases, J lost 5 bases, and 6 bases stayed unmatched. The CDR3 extends over 15 amino acids. Germline CDR1 reads SEHNR; CDR2 reads FQNEAQ (reference sequence). This chain's CDR3 is CASSPAGGLTGELFF. The CDR3 DNA reads TGTGCCAGCAGCCCGGCGGGGGGGTTAACCGGGGAGCTGTTTTTT.

This chain connects TRBV5-1 to TRBJ2-5, with TRBD1 as a possible D gene (6 bases). Germline V CDR1 and CDR2: SGHRS, YFSETQ. V lost 4 bases, J lost 3 bases, and 7 bases lay in between. The CDR3 sequence is 12 residues long. CDR3 protein: CASSQGKETQYF. CDR3 coding DNA: TGCGCCAGCAGCCAGGGGAAAGAGACCCAGTACTTC.

There are many counts of this clonotype. The chain is built from TRBV5-1 and TRBJ1-5; tentatively, D is TRBD1 (5 bases). The CDR3 loop spans 14 amino acids. CDR1 SGHRS and CDR2 YFSETQ come from the germline V gene. V lost 4 bases, J lost 7 bases, and 15 bases lay in between. The CDR3 nucleotides read TGCGCCAGCAGCCCGGGTGGGGGTAGGCAGCCCCAGCATTTT. Amino acid sequence: CASSPGGGRQPQHF.

In this sample, this clonotype turned up many times. The chain joins TRBV7-9 to TRBJ2-3; unclear D gene. Trimming took 1 base from V and 4 from J, leaving 9 bases between them. This CDR3 is 14 amino acids long. Germline V gene data show CDR1 as SEHNR and CDR2 as FQNEAQ (reference sequence). This CDR3 is CASSLGRPADTQYF. As DNA, the CDR3 is TGTGCCAGCAGCTTAGGTCGGCCGGCAGATACGCAGTATTTT. The full variable domain, rest sourced from reference TRBV7-9 and TRBJ2-3, is DTGVSQNPRHKITKRGQNVTFRCDPISEHNRLYWYRQTLGQGPEFLTYFQNEAQLEKSRLLSDRFSAERPKGSFSTLEIQRTEQGDSAMYLCASSLGRPADTQYFGPGTRLTVL.

A few counts support this clonotype. The gene calls are TRBV19 and TRBJ2-3; 9 bases are shared with TRBD2. This CDR3 is 15 amino acids long. Trimming took 4 bases from V and 1 from J; bases not matched to a gene: 3. The V gene's germline CDR1 is LNHDA and CDR2 SQIVND (reference sequence). CDR3 in DNA: TGTGCCAGTAGTAGCGGGGGGGCTCGCACAGATACGCAGTATTTT. It translates to CASSSGGARTDTQYF.

This clonotype was recorded a few times. The chain has TRBV28 and TRBJ1-6, with TRBD1 matching 10 bases. In germline, CDR1 is MDHEN, CDR2 SYDVKM. With V trimmed by 2 bases and J by 10 bases, 11 bases remained unmatched. CDR3 size: 17 residues. CDR3 loop: CASSLRGTGQGGSPLHF. The CDR3 nucleotides read TGTGCCAGCAGTTTAAGGGGAACTGGACAGGGGGGCTCACCCCTCCACTTT. The full variable domain, its missing parts supplied by reference TRBV28 and TRBJ1-6, is DVKVTQSSRYLVKRTGEKVFLECVQDMDHENMFWYRQDPGLGLRLIYFSYDVKMKEKGDIPEGYSVSREKKERFSLILESASTNQTSMYLCASSLRGTGQGGSPLHFGNGTRLTVT.

This clonotype was observed a handful of times. The chain couples TRBV20-1 to TRBJ1-2, with a possible D match to TRBD1 (5 bases). This CDR3 region has 11 residues. Germline-derived CDR1 and CDR2 are DFQATT and SNEGSKA (reference sequence). V was shortened by 4 bases and J by 10 bases, with 13 bases between the two germline ends. The CDR3 bases are TGCAGTGCTATTCATCAGGGAGACTACACCTTC. Protein sequence: CSAIHQGDYTF.

About this clonotype itself: The conserved final phenylalanine or tryptophan is absent from the CDR3, which likely points to a read error. The limits of the CDR3 on the DNA are not certain, so only TCRdb's listed CDR3 is given. This sequence joins TRBV28 and TRBJ1-1; the tabulated D call, TRBD1, remains unverified against the DNA. The germline V gene encodes CDR1 MDHEN and CDR2 SYDVKM. Ends included, the CDR3 has 13 residues. CDR3 loop: CASSPIVAGTPVC.

V and J are TRBV5-1 and TRBJ2-3, with 10 nucleotides matching TRBD2. After removal of 0 bases from V and 8 bases from J, the junction contained 6 bases not matched to a gene. The CDR3 is made up of 15 amino acids. Per the germline V gene, CDR1 is SGHRS and CDR2 is YFSETQ. CDR3 loop: CASSLDPSGGFTQYF. In nucleotides, the CDR3 is TGCGCCAGCAGCTTGGATCCTAGCGGGGGTTTTACGCAGTATTTT.

CDR3 protein: CSARVQYYEQYF. The CDR3 region has the DNA TGCAGTGCTAGAGTACAGTACTACGAGCAGTACTTC. The chain carries TRBV20-1 and TRBJ2-7; D gene ambiguous. In germline, CDR1 is DFQATT, CDR2 SNEGSKA (reference sequence). This CDR3 region has 12 residues. Deletions cut 1 base from V and 3 bases from J, with 7 bases between.

This clonotype was found a few times. One end of the junction fails to match germline, which may point to a read error. The CDR3 protein is CASTQQGRAPDTKYF. The CDR3 DNA sequence: TGTGCCAGCACTCAACAGGGAAGGGCCCCAGATACGAAGTATTTT. The chain joins TRBV2 to TRBJ2-3; tentative D call: TRBD1 (6 bases). Germline assignment: CDR1 SNHLY and CDR2 FYNNEI. The CDR3 runs to 15 residues.

In its sample, this clonotype was seen a few times. The rearrangement joins TRBV5-1 to TRBJ2-3, with 7 bases identical to TRBD2. The CDR3 is made up of 15 amino acids. The germline V gene encodes CDR1 SGHRS and CDR2 YFSETQ. Germline trimming cut 0 bases from V and 4 bases from J; bases unmatched to any gene: 5. The CDR3 sequence: CASSLGAGEPDTQYF. CDR3 in DNA: TGCGCCAGCAGCTTGGGGGCGGGGGAACCAGATACGCAGTATTTT.

This clonotype showed up just a few times. The chain combines TRBV7-2 with TRBJ2-7; a weak D match, TRBD2 (5 bases). Judging by the DNA end, TRBJ2-1 fits better; the J call may be wrong. This CDR3 is built from 14 residues. Germline values: CDR1 SGHTA, CDR2 FQGNSA. The CDR3 sequence is CASSLARADYEQFF. CDR3 sequence (DNA): TGTGCCAGCAGCTTAGCGCGGGCAGACTACGAGCAGTTCTTC.

This clonotype was picked up a small number of times. The chain carries TRBV15 and TRBJ2-7; D call uncertain. The CDR3 extends over 15 amino acids. The V gene lost 1 base and the J gene lost 0 bases, with 10 bases spanning the gap. The V gene's germline CDR1 is LNHNV and CDR2 YYDKDF (reference sequence). The CDR3 DNA reads TGTGCCACCAGCAGAGCCCCAGCGAGCTCCTACGAGCAGTACTTC. This translates into CATSRAPASSYEQYF. Supplemented by reference TRBV15 and TRBJ2-7, the full variable domain reads DAMVIQNPRYQVTQFGKPVTLSCSQTLNHNVMYWYQQKSSQAPKLLFHYYDKDFNNEADTPDNFQSRRPNTSFCFLDIRSPGLGDTAMYLCATSRAPASSYEQYFGPGTRLTVT.

The chain joins TRBV28 to TRBJ1-1, with D tentatively TRBD1 (5 bases). Trimming removed 2 bases at V and 1 base at J, with 14 bases between. Germline-derived CDR1 and CDR2 are MDHEN and SYDVKM. The CDR3 runs to 16 residues. This CDR3 reads CASSLVRGAGNTEAFF. CDR3 nucleotide sequence: TGTGCCAGCAGTTTAGTGAGGGGCGCAGGGAACACTGAAGCTTTCTTT. Combining the CDR3 with reference TRBV28 and TRBJ1-1 gives the whole variable domain DVKVTQSSRYLVKRTGEKVFLECVQDMDHENMFWYRQDPGLGLRLIYFSYDVKMKEKGDIPEGYSVSREKKERFSLILESASTNQTSMYLCASSLVRGAGNTEAFFGQGTRLTVV.

This sequence joins TRBV7-2 and TRBJ2-3; 9 bases are a match to TRBD2. The J segment lost 6 bases and the V segment lost 3 bases, leaving 7 bases of the junction unmatched. Germline CDR1 SGHTA, CDR2 FQGNSA. This CDR3 has 15 residues. The CDR3, as DNA: TGTGCCAGCAGCTTCGCAGCGGGGGGATGGGATACGCAGTATTTT. Protein: CASSFAAGGWDTQYF.

There are a few counts of this clonotype. The rearrangement joins TRBV7-2 to TRBJ2-5; D call uncertain. Germline CDR1 reads SGHTA; CDR2 reads FQGNSA. V was clipped by 3 bases and J by 5 bases, with 10 bases between them. The CDR3 is 13 amino acids. CDR3: CASSLAEGETQYF. As DNA, the CDR3 is TGTGCCAGCAGCTTGGCCGAAGGCGAGACCCAGTACTTC.

This clonotype turned up a few times. This chain links TRBV6-1 with TRBJ1-2, with TRBD1 as a possible D gene (5 bases). Germline CDR1 MNHNS, CDR2 SASEGT. This CDR3 comprises 13 residues. With 7 bases removed from V and 6 bases from J, the gap between germline ends came to 15 bases. The CDR3 loop is CASTTGDEHGYTF. The DNA of the CDR3 is TGTGCCAGCACCACCGGGGACGAACATGGCTACACCTTC.

In this sample, this clonotype turned up a few times. The chain is built from TRBV29-1 and TRBJ2-3; D is tentatively TRBD1 or TRBD2 (8 bases each). The germline V gene has CDR1 SQVTM and CDR2 ANQGSEA. The CDR3 consists of 15 residues. V was clipped by 6 bases and J by 3 bases, with 19 bases between them. In DNA, the CDR3 is TGCAGCGTGGGACAGGCACTAGCGGCTACAGATACGCAGTATTTT. Residues: CSVGQALAATDTQYF.

Many counts were recorded for this clonotype. This rearrangement joins TRBV11-2 to TRBJ1-6, with no clear D. This CDR3 spans 14 amino acids. Per germline, CDR1 SGHAT and CDR2 FQNNGV. Trimming removed 3 bases at V and 8 bases at J, with 11 bases between. CDR3 loop: CASSLAATDSPLHF. The CDR3 region has the DNA TGTGCCAGCAGCTTGGCGGCTACAGATTCACCCCTCCACTTT.

The rearrangement joins TRBV5-1 to TRBJ2-7, with 9 bases that match TRBD1. CDR1 SGHRS and CDR2 YFSETQ come from the germline V gene. This CDR3 has 15 residues. J lost 4 bases, V lost 4 bases, and 9 bases had no gene match. CDR3 DNA: TGCGCCAGCAGCCTCTTTGGGACAGGGTCGTACGAGCAGTACTTC. This codes for CASSLFGTGSYEQYF.